Listed below are T cell receptor beta chains from one sample, sequenced in a study of glioma-infiltrating T cells. Via MiXCR, TCRdb re-called the multiplex PCR reads, giving one row per CDR3 protein. The sample records 16,000 or so distinct CDR3 sequences, over 45% being singletons. The sequenced sample consisted of glioma tissue, nonneoplastic brain tissue, or PBMCs (not recorded which). These receptors came from a human donor with low-grade glioma or glioblastoma, undergoing nonglioma brain surgery, or in good health (not recorded which). Each CDR3 is given with its conserved first and last residue. D genes are given only for firm matches. Clone size appears in some rows only: once, few, many, or a class for an expanded clone.

d_gene: NA; v_gene: TRBV20-1; abundance: few; j_gene: TRBJ1-1; CDR3nt: TGCAGTGCTAGATCCCCAGGAAACACTGAAGCTTTCTTT; CDR3aa: CSARSPGNTEAFF
d_gene: TRBD1; v_gene: TRBV20-1; abundance: NA; j_gene: TRBJ1-3; CDR3nt: TGCAGTGCTAGAGGAGGGGGCGAAATCTCTGGAAACACCATATATTTT; CDR3aa: CSARGGGEISGNTIYF
d_gene: NA; v_gene: TRBV25-1; abundance: once; j_gene: TRBJ1-1; CDR3nt: TGTGCCAGCAGTGAACCCGGAAAGACAGCTTTCTTT; CDR3aa: CASSEPGKTAFF
d_gene: TRBD2; v_gene: TRBV7-9; abundance: few; j_gene: TRBJ2-1; CDR3nt: TGTGCCAGCAGCTTGGGACTAGCGGTAAACAATGAGCAGTTCTTC; CDR3aa: CASSLGLAVNNEQFF
d_gene: NA; v_gene: TRBV6-2/TRBV6-3; abundance: NA; j_gene: TRBJ2-1; CDR3nt: TGTGCCAGCCGTTGGGGCGACTCCAATGAGCAGTTCTTC; CDR3aa: CASRWGDSNEQFF
d_gene: NA; v_gene: TRBV7-8; abundance: few; j_gene: TRBJ2-3; CDR3nt: TGTGCCAGCAGCCCCGGGATTCCTCGCACAGATACGCAGTATTTT; CDR3aa: CASSPGIPRTDTQYF
d_gene: TRBD1; v_gene: TRBV6-2/TRBV6-3; abundance: few; j_gene: TRBJ1-1; CDR3nt: TGTGCCAGCAGTTTGGACAGGGCAAACACTGAAGCTTTCTTT; CDR3aa: CASSLDRANTEAFF
d_gene: NA; v_gene: TRBV19; abundance: many; j_gene: TRBJ1-1; CDR3nt: TGTGCCAGTAAAGACTGGAATACTGAAGCTTTCTTT; CDR3aa: CASKDWNTEAFF
d_gene: NA; v_gene: TRBV5-1; abundance: NA; j_gene: TRBJ2-7; CDR3nt: TGCGCCAGCAGCTTGGGACACCGGTTAGCCTACGAGCAGTACTTC; CDR3aa: CASSLGHRLAYEQYF
d_gene: TRBD2; v_gene: TRBV10-3; abundance: NA; j_gene: TRBJ2-7; CDR3nt: TGTGCCATCAGGGGACTAGCGAACTCCTACGAGCAGTACTTC; CDR3aa: CAIRGLANSYEQYF
d_gene: TRBD1; v_gene: TRBV5-1; abundance: few; j_gene: TRBJ2-1; CDR3nt: TGCGCCAGCAGTCCATCGGACTCGGGACAGGGATTGGAGCAGTTCTTC; CDR3aa: CASSPSDSGQGLEQFF
d_gene: NA; v_gene: TRBV6-9; abundance: NA; j_gene: TRBJ1-1; CDR3nt: TGTGCCAGCAGTTCCGGACGACGTGAAGCTTTCTTT; CDR3aa: CASSSGRREAFF
d_gene: TRBD1; v_gene: TRBV6-6; abundance: NA; j_gene: TRBJ2-3; CDR3nt: TGTGCCAGCAGTTACCAGGACAGGGCAACAGATACGCAGTATTTT; CDR3aa: CASSYQDRATDTQYF
d_gene: NA; v_gene: TRBV7-8; abundance: few; j_gene: TRBJ1-1; CDR3nt: TGTGCCAGCAGCCGCACCCCAGGGTCGGGTCATAAAGCTTTCTTT; CDR3aa: CASSRTPGSGHKAFF
d_gene: NA; v_gene: TRBV6-5; abundance: NA; j_gene: TRBJ2-7; CDR3nt: TGTGCCAGCAGTTCCTTACAGGGATCCGAGCAGTACTTC; CDR3aa: CASSSLQGSEQYF
d_gene: TRBD2; v_gene: TRBV6-9; abundance: NA; j_gene: TRBJ2-1; CDR3nt: TGTGCCAGCAGTTACGGACTAGCGGGAAAAAATGAGCAGTTCTTC; CDR3aa: CASSYGLAGKNEQFF
d_gene: NA; v_gene: TRBV4-3; abundance: once; j_gene: TRBJ2-5; CDR3nt: TGCGCCAGCAGCCAAGACCGGGAAGTGGAGACCCAGTACTTC; CDR3aa: CASSQDREVETQYF
d_gene: NA; v_gene: TRBV20-1; abundance: NA; j_gene: TRBJ2-5; CDR3nt: TGCAGTGCTAGAGCTGTGGACTGGGGCACCCACAGCCAAGAGACCCAGTACTTC; CDR3aa: CSARAVDWGTHSQETQYF
d_gene: NA; v_gene: TRBV10-3; abundance: NA; j_gene: TRBJ1-1; CDR3nt: TGTGCCATCAGGTGGGACGGGGACACTGAAGCTTTCTTT; CDR3aa: CAIRWDGDTEAFF
d_gene: TRBD2; v_gene: TRBV18; abundance: many; j_gene: TRBJ2-1; CDR3nt: TGTGCCAGCTCCCCTGAGGGAAGGACTAGCGGGAGTGATGAGCAGTTCTTC; CDR3aa: CASSPEGRTSGSDEQFF
d_gene: NA; v_gene: TRBV6-6; abundance: NA; j_gene: TRBJ2-1; CDR3nt: TGTGCCAGCAGTTGGAGGGAAAGAGAGCAGTTCTTC; CDR3aa: CASSWREREQFF
d_gene: TRBD2; v_gene: TRBV6-1; abundance: NA; j_gene: TRBJ2-3; CDR3nt: TGTACCAGCAGTTATAGCGGGGGGCTCACAGATACGCAGTATTTT; CDR3aa: CTSSYSGGLTDTQYF
d_gene: NA; v_gene: TRBV4-2; abundance: few; j_gene: TRBJ1-1; CDR3nt: TGTGCCAGCAGCCAAGCTTTGGGTCTGGGCACTGAAGCTTTCTTT; CDR3aa: CASSQALGLGTEAFF
d_gene: NA; v_gene: TRBV6-8; abundance: few; j_gene: TRBJ2-1; CDR3nt: TGTGCCAGCAGTTACTCGAGTGGGGGCGGAGAGCAGTTCTTC; CDR3aa: CASSYSSGGGEQFF
d_gene: NA; v_gene: TRBV20-1; abundance: NA; j_gene: TRBJ1-2; CDR3nt: TGCAGTGCTAGTAGTACAGTCTATGGCTACACCTTC; CDR3aa: CSASSTVYGYTF
d_gene: TRBD1; v_gene: TRBV7-9; abundance: NA; j_gene: TRBJ1-4; CDR3nt: TGTGCCAGCAGCTATGACAGGGAGGAAAAACTGTTTTTT; CDR3aa: CASSYDREEKLFF
d_gene: NA; v_gene: TRBV15; abundance: NA; j_gene: TRBJ2-1; CDR3nt: TGTGCCACCAGCAGAGTTGCAGGGTCCTACAATGAGCAGTTCTTC; CDR3aa: CATSRVAGSYNEQFF
d_gene: NA; v_gene: TRBV6-1; abundance: few; j_gene: TRBJ1-1; CDR3nt: TGTGCCAGCAAGGTGGACCCGAACACTGAAGCTTTCTTT; CDR3aa: CASKVDPNTEAFF
d_gene: NA; v_gene: TRBV20-1; abundance: NA; j_gene: TRBJ1-1; CDR3nt: TGCAGTGCCCCAGGCACTGAAGCTTTCTTT; CDR3aa: CSAPGTEAFF
d_gene: TRBD2; v_gene: TRBV6-5; abundance: NA; j_gene: TRBJ2-3; CDR3nt: TGTGCCAGCAGCCTAGCGGGGGCGAGAAGGGATACGCAGTATTTT; CDR3aa: CASSLAGARRDTQYF
d_gene: NA; v_gene: TRBV2; abundance: few; j_gene: TRBJ1-1; CDR3nt: TGTGCCAGCATGACGGTGGGAACTGAAGCTTTCTTT; CDR3aa: CASMTVGTEAFF
d_gene: NA; v_gene: TRBV4-2; abundance: NA; j_gene: TRBJ1-1; CDR3nt: TGTGCCAGCAGCCAAGGGGGGGTAATAACTGAAGCTTTCTTT; CDR3aa: CASSQGGVITEAFF
d_gene: NA; v_gene: TRBV7-2; abundance: NA; j_gene: TRBJ2-1; CDR3nt: TGTGCCAGCAGCCTGGCCGTATGTGAGCAGTTCTTC; CDR3aa: CASSLAVCEQFF
d_gene: NA; v_gene: TRBV6-5; abundance: NA; j_gene: TRBJ1-4; CDR3nt: TGTGTTAGCAGTTATGAACTGATGGAGGGAAAACTGTTTTTT; CDR3aa: CVSSYELMEGKLFF
d_gene: NA; v_gene: TRBV25-1; abundance: many; j_gene: TRBJ1-2; CDR3nt: TGTGCCAGCAGTACCCGGAGGCGGGGGCCAGAAGGCTACACCTTC; CDR3aa: CASSTRRRGPEGYTF
d_gene: NA; v_gene: TRBV10-3; abundance: NA; j_gene: TRBJ2-7; CDR3nt: TGTGCCATCAATTCGGATAGCTCCTACGAGCAGTACTTC; CDR3aa: CAINSDSSYEQYF
d_gene: NA; v_gene: TRBV7-9; abundance: NA; j_gene: TRBJ1-2; CDR3nt: TGTGCCAGCAGCTTAGTCTCTCCGAATGGCTACACCTTC; CDR3aa: CASSLVSPNGYTF
d_gene: NA; v_gene: TRBV7-8; abundance: many; j_gene: TRBJ2-3; CDR3nt: TGTGCCAGCAGCTTAAGGACAGACCGCACAGATACGCAGTATTTT; CDR3aa: CASSLRTDRTDTQYF
d_gene: TRBD2; v_gene: TRBV9; abundance: NA; j_gene: TRBJ2-7; CDR3nt: TGTGCCAGCAGCGTAGGGGCCCTAGCGGGATTGCGTCACGAGCAGTACTTC; CDR3aa: CASSVGALAGLRHEQYF
d_gene: NA; v_gene: TRBV4-1; abundance: many; j_gene: TRBJ1-2; CDR3nt: TGCGCCAGCAGCCTCCTACCGGGCGACTATGGCTACACCTTC; CDR3aa: CASSLLPGDYGYTF
d_gene: NA; v_gene: TRBV5-1; abundance: once; j_gene: TRBJ1-1; CDR3nt: TGCGCCAGCAGCTCTAAGGACACCGGGGTGACTGAAGCTTTCTTT; CDR3aa: CASSSKDTGVTEAFF
d_gene: TRBD1; v_gene: TRBV6-2/TRBV6-3; abundance: NA; j_gene: TRBJ2-7; CDR3nt: TGTGCCAGCAGACGGCCGGGACAGACCTACGAGCAGTACTTC; CDR3aa: CASRRPGQTYEQYF